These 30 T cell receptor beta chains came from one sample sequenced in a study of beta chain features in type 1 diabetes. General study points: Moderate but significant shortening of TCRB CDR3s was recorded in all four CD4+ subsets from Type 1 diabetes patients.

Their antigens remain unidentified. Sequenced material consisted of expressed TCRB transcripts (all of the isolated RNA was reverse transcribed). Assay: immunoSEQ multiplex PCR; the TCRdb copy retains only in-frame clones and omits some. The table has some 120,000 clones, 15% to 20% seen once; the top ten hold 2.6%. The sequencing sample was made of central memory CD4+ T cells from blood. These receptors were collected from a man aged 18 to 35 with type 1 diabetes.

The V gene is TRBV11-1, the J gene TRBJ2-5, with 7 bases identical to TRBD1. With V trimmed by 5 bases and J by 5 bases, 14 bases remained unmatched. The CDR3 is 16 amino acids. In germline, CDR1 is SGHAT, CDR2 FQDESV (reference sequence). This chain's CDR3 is CASSPRTGKEVETQYF. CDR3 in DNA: TGTGCCAGCAGCCCACGGACAGGAAAGGAGGTGGAGACCCAGTACTTC.

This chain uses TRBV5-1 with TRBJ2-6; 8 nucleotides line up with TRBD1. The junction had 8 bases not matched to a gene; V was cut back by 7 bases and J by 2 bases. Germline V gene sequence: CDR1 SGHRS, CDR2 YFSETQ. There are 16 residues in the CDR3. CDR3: CASSTGEFAGANVLTF. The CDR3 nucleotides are TGCGCCAGCTCGACAGGGGAATTCGCTGGGGCCAACGTCCTGACTTTC. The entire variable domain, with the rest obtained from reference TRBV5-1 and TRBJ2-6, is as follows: KAGVTQTPRYLIKTRGQQVTLSCSPISGHRSVSWYQQTPGQGLQFLFEYFSETQRNKGNFPGRFSGRQFSNSRSEMNVSTLELGDSALYLCASSTGEFAGANVLTFGAGSRLTVL.

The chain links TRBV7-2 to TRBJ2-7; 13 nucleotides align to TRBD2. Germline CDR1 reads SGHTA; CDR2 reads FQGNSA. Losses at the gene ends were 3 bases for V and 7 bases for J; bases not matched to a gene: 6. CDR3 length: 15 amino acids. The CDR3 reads CASSFPGLAGKEQYF. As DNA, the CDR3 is TGTGCCAGCAGCTTCCCGGGACTAGCGGGAAAGGAGCAGTACTTC.

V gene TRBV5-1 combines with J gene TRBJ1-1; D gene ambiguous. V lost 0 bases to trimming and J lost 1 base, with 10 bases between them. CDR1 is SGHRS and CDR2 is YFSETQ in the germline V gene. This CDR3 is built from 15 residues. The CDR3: CASSLGAAGNTEAFF. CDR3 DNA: TGCGCCAGCAGCTTGGGGGCCGCTGGGAACACTGAAGCTTTCTTT.

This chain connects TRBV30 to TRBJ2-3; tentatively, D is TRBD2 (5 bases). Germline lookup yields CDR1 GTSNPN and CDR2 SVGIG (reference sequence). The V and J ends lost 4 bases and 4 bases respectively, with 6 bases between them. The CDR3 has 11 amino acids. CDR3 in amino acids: CAWTGADTQYF. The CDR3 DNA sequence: TGTGCCTGGACCGGGGCAGATACGCAGTATTTT.

CDR3 nucleotides: TGTGCCAGCAGCTTATTGCAGGGAGGAGAGACCCAGTACTTC. Its protein product is CASSLLQGGETQYF. The chain carries TRBV5-6 and TRBJ2-5; perhaps TRBD2 as D (6 bases). V was pared by 2 bases and J by 4 bases, with 12 bases between. Looked up from germline, CDR1 is SGHDT and CDR2 is YYEEEE. The CDR3 loop spans 14 amino acids.

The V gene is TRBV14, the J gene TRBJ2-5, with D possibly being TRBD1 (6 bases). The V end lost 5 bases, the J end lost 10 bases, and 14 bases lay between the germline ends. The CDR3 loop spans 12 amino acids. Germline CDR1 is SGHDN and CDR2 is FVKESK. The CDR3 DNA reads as TGTGCCAGCAGCAAGTCCAGAGGGGGCCAGTACTTC. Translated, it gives CASSKSRGGQYF.

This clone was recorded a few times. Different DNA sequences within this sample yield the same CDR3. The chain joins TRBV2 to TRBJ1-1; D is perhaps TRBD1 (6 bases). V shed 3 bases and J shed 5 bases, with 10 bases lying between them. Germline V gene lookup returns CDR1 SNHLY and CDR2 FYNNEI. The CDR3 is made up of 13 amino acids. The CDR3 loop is CASSEGAGTEAFF. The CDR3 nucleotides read TGTGCCAGCAGTGAGGGGGCTGGAACTGAAGCTTTCTTT.

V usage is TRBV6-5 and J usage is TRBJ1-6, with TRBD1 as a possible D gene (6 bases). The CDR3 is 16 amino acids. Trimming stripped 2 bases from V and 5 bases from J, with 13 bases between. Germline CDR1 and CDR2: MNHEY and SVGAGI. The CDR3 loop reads CASSYTPQGHNSPLHF. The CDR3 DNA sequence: TGTGCCAGCAGTTACACCCCACAGGGCCATAATTCACCCCTCCACTTT.

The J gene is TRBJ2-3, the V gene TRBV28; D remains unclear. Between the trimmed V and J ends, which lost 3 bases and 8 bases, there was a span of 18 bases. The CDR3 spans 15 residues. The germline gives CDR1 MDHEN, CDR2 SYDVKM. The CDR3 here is CASSFHTRSRGTQYF. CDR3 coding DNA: TGTGCCAGCAGTTTTCATACTCGGTCCCGAGGTACGCAGTATTTT.

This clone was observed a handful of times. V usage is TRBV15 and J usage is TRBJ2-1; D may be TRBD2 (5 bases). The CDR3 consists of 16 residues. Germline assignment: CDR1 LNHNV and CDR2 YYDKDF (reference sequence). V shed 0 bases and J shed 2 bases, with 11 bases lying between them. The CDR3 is CATSRDGAEAYNEQFF. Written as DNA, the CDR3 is TGTGCCACCAGCAGAGATGGAGCGGAGGCCTACAATGAGCAGTTCTTC. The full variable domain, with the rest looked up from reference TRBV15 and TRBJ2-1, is DAMVIQNPRYQVTQFGKPVTLSCSQTLNHNVMYWYQQKSSQAPKLLFHYYDKDFNNEADTPDNFQSRRPNTSFCFLDIRSPGLGDTAMYLCATSRDGAEAYNEQFFGPGTRLTVL.

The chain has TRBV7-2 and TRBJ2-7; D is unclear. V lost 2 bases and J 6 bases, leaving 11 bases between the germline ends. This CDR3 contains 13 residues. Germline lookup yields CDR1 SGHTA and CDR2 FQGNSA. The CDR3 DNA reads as TGTGCCAGCAGCTTAAATCCCTCCCCCGAGCAGTACTTC. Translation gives CASSLNPSPEQYF.

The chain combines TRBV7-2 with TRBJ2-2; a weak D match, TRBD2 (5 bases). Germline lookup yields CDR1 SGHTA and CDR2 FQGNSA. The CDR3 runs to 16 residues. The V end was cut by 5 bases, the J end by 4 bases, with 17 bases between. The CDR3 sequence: CASSVNAAGSTGELFF. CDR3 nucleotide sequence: TGTGCCAGCAGCGTTAACGCCGCGGGCTCCACCGGGGAGCTGTTTTTT.

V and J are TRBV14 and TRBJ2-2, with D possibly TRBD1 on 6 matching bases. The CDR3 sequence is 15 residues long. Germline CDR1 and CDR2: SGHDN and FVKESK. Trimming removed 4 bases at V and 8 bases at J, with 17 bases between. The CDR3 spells CASSLGANRAGELFF. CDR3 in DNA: TGTGCCAGCAGCCTCGGAGCGAACAGGGCTGGGGAGCTGTTTTTT.

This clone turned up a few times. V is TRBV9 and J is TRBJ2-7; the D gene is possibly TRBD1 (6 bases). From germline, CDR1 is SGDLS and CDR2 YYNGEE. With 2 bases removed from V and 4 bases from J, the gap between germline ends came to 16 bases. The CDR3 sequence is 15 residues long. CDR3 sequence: CASSVTGTRAYEQYF. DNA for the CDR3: TGTGCCAGCAGCGTGACCGGGACAAGAGCATACGAGCAGTACTTC.

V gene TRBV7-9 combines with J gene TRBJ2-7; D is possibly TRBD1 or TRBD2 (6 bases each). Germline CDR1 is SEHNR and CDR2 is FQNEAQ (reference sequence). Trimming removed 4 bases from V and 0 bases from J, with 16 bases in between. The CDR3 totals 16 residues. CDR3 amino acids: CASSSEGWGASYEQYF. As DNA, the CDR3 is TGTGCCAGCAGCTCCGAGGGGTGGGGGGCCTCCTACGAGCAGTACTTC.

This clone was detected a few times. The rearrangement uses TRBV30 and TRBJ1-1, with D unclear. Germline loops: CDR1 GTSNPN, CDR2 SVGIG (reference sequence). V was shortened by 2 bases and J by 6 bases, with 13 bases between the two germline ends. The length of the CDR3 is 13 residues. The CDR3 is CAWSPRGEPEAFF. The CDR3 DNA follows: TGTGCCTGGAGTCCCCGTGGGGAACCTGAAGCTTTCTTT.

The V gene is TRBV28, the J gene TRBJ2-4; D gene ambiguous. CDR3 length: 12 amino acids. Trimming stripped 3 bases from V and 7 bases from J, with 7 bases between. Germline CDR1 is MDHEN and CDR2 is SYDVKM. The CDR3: CASSLGPNIQYF. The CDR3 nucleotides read TGTGCCAGCAGTTTGGGTCCGAACATTCAGTACTTC.

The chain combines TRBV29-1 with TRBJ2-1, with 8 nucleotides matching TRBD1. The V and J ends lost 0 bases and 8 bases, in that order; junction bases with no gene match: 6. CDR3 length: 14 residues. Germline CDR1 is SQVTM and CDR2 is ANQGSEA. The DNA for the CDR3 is TGCAGCGTTGAAGATTCCAGGGGGCGAGATGAGCAGTTCTTC. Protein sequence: CSVEDSRGRDEQFF.

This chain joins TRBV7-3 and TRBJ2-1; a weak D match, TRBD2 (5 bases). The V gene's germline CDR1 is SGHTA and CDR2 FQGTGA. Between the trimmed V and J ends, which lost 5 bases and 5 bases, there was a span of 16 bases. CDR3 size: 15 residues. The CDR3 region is CASSPTRESDNEQFF. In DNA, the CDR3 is TGTGCCAGCAGCCCTACGAGGGAGAGTGACAATGAGCAGTTCTTC.

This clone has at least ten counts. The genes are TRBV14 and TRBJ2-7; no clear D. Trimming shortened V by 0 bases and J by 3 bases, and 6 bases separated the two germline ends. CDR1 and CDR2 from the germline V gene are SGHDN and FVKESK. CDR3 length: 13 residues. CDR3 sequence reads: CASSQDLYYEQYF. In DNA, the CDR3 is TGTGCCAGCAGCCAAGACCTGTACTACGAGCAGTACTTC.

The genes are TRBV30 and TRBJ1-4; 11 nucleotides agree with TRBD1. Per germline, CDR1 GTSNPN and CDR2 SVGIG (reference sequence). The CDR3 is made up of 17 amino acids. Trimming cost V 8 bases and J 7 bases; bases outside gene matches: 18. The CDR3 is CAGYLTGTGGGGEKLFF. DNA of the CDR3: TGTGCCGGGTACCTTACCGGGACAGGGGGAGGTGGTGAAAAACTGTTTTTT.

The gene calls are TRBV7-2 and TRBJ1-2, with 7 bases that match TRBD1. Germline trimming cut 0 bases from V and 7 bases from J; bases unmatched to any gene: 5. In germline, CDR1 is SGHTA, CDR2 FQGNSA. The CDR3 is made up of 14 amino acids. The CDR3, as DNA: TGTGCCAGCAGCTTAGCAGGGGGCGCAGGTGGCTACACCTTC. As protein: CASSLAGGAGGYTF.

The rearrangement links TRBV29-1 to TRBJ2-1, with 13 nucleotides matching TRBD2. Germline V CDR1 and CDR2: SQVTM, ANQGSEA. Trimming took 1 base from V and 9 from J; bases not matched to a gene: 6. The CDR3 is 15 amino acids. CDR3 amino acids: CSVEGGTSGRGEQFF. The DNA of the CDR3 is TGCAGCGTTGAAGGTGGAACTAGCGGGAGGGGTGAGCAGTTCTTC.

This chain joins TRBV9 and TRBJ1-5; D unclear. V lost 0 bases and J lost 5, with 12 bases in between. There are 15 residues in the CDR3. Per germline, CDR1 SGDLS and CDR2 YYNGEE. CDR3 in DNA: TGTGCCAGCAGCGTAGGGCCGGGAACGGATCAGCCCCAGCATTTT. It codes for CASSVGPGTDQPQHF.

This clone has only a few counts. CDR3 nucleotide sequence: TGCAGCGTTGATGTCCGGCGGAATAACAATGAGCAGTTCTTC. Translated: CSVDVRRNNNEQFF. The chain joins TRBV29-1 to TRBJ2-1; D gene unclear. The CDR3 is 14 amino acids. V was cut by 3 bases and J by 5 bases, with 14 bases left in between. Germline V gives CDR1 SQVTM, CDR2 ANQGSEA.

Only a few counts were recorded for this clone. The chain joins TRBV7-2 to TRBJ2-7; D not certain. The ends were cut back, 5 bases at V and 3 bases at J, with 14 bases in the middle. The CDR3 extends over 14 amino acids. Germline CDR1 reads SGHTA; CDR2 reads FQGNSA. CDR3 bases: TGTGCCAGCAGCCAGGAAGCGTATTACTACGAGCAGTACTTC. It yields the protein CASSQEAYYYEQYF. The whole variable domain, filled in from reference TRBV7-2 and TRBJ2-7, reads GAGVSQSPSNKVTEKGKDVELRCDPISGHTALYWYRQSLGQGLEFLIYFQGNSAPDKSGLPSDRFSAERTGGSVSTLTIQRTQQEDSAVYLCASSQEAYYYEQYFGPGTRLTVT.

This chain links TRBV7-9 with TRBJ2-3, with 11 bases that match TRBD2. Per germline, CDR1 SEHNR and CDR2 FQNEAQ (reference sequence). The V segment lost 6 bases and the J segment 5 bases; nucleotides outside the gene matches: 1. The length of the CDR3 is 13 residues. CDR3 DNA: TGTGCCAGCAGGCTAGCGGGAGGAGATACGCAGTATTTT. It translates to CASRLAGGDTQYF.

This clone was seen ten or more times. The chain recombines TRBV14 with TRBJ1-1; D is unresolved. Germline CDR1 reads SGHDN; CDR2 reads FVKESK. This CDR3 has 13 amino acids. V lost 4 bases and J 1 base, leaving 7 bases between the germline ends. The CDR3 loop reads CASSPRRNTEAFF. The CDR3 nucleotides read TGTGCCAGCAGCCCCAGACGGAACACTGAAGCTTTCTTT. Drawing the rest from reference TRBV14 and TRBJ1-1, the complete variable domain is EAGVTQFPSHSVIEKGQTVTLRCDPISGHDNLYWYRRVMGKEIKFLLHFVKESKQDESGMPNNRFLAERTGGTYSTLKVQPAELEDSGVYFCASSPRRNTEAFFGQGTRLTVV.

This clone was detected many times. The CDR3 DNA reads as TGTGCCAGCAGCTTGGAGGGACAGGGCACAGATACGCAGTATTTT. Translation gives CASSLEGQGTDTQYF. The rearrangement links TRBV5-4 to TRBJ2-3, with 8 bases lining up with TRBD1. Trimming at V came to 0 bases and at J to 1 base, leaving 1 base not matched to a gene. The CDR3 is 15 amino acids. Germline V CDR1 and CDR2: SGHNT, YYREEE (reference sequence).